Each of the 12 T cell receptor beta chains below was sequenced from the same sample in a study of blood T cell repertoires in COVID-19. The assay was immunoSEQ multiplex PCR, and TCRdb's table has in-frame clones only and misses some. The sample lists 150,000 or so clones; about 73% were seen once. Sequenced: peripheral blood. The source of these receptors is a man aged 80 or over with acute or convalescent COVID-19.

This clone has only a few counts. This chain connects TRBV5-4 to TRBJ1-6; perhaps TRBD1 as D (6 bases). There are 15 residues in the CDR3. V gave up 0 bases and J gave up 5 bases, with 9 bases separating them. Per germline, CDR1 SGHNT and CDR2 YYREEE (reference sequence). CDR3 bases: TGTGCCAGCAGCTTGGCAGGGGTGGATAATTCACCCCTCCACTTT. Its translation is CASSLAGVDNSPLHF. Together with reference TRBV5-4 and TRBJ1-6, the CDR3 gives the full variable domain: ETGVTQSPTHLIKTRGQQVTLRCSSQSGHNTVSWYQQALGQGPQFIFQYYREEENGRGNFPPRFSGLQFPNYSSELNVNALELDDSALYLCASSLAGVDNSPLHFGNGTRLTVT.

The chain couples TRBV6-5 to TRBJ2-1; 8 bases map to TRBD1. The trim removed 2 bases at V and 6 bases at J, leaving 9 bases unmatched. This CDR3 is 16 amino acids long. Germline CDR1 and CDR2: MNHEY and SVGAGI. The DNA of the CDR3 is TGTGCCAGCAGTTACCCCCAGGGAACAGGGGGCAATGAGCAGTTCTTC. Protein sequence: CASSYPQGTGGNEQFF.

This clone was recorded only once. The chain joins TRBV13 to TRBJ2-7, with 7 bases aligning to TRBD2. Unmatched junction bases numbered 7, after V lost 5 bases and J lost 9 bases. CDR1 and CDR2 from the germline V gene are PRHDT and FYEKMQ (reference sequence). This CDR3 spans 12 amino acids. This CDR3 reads CASSPQPGGQYF. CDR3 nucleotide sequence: TGTGCCAGCAGCCCCCAGCCGGGGGGGCAGTACTTC.

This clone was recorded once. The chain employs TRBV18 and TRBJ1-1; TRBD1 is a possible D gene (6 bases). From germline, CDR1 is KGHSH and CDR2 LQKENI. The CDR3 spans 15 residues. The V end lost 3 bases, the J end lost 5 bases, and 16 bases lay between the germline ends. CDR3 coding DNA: TGTGCCAGCTCACCCATATCAGGGGCGTGGACTGAAGCTTTCTTT. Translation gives CASSPISGAWTEAFF.

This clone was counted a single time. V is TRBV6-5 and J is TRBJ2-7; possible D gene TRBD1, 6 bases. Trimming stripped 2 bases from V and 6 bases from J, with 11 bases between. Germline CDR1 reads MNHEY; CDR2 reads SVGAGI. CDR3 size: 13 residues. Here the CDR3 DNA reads TGTGCCAGCAGTTACGACAGGCTAGGCGAGCAGTACGTC. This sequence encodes CASSYDRLGEQYV.

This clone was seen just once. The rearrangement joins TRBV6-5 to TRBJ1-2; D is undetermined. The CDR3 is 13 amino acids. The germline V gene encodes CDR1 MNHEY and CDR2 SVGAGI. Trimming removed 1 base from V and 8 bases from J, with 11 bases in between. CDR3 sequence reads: CASSYYPQWGYTF. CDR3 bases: TGTGCCAGCAGTTACTACCCCCAGTGGGGCTACACCTTC.

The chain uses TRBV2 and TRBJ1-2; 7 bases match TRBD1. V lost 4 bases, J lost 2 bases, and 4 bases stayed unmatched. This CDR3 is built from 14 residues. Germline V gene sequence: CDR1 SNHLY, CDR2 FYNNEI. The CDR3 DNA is TGTGCCAGCAGTGGGGACAGAGCGAACTATGGCTACACCTTC. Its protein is CASSGDRANYGYTF.

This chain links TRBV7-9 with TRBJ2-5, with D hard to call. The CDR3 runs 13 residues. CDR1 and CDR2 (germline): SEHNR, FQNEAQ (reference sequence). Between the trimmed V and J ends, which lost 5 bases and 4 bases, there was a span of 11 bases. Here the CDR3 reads CASSRNAIETQYF. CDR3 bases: TGTGCCAGCAGCCGTAATGCTATAGAGACCCAGTACTTC.

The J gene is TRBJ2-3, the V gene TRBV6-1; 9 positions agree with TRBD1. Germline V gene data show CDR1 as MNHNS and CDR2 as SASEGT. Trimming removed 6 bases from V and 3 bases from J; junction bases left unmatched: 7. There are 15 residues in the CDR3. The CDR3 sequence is CASRDRGEVTDTQYF. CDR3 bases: TGTGCCAGCAGGGACAGGGGAGAAGTGACAGATACGCAGTATTTT.

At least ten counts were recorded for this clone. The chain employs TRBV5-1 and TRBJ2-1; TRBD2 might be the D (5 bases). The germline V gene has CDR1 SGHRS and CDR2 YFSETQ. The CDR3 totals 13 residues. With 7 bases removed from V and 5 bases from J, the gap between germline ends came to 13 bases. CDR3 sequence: CASHKGDNNEQFF. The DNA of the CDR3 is TGCGCCAGCCACAAGGGAGATAACAATGAGCAGTTCTTC.

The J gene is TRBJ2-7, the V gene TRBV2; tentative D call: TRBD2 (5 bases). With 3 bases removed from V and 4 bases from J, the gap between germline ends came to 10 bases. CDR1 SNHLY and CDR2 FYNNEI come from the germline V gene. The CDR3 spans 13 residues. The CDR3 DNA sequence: TGTGCCAGCAGTGAGATGCGGGCGTACGAGCAGTACTTC. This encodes CASSEMRAYEQYF. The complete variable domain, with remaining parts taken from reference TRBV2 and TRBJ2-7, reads EPEVTQTPSHQVTQMGQEVILRCVPISNHLYFYWYRQILGQKVEFLVSFYNNEISEKSEIFDDQFSVERPDGSNFTLKIRSTKLEDSAMYFCASSEMRAYEQYFGPGTRLTVT.

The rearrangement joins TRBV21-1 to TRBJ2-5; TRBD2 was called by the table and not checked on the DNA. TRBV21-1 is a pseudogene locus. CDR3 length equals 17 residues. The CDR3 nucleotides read TGTGCCAGCAGCAAACGGATTAGCGGGGGGGCACGGGAGACCCAGTACTTC. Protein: CASSKRISGGARETQYF.